This entry lists 10 T cell receptor beta chains sequenced from one sample in a study of molecular identifiers for immune sequencing clone quantification. TCRdb re-analysed the PCR reads in MiXCR, keeping a single row per CDR3 protein. The sample contains nearly 55,000 distinct CDR3 sequences, around 34% of which appear only once. Sample: naive CD8+ T cells from blood, with Jurkat cell RNA spiked in. Subset in this sample: FACS-sorted CD8+CD4-CCR7+CD45RA+ naive T cells. Receptors originate from a human donor in good health. Some libraries in this study had Jurkat cell RNA spiked in.

This sequence joins TRBV9 and TRBJ2-1, with D maybe TRBD2 (6 bases). CDR1 is SGDLS and CDR2 is YYNGEE in the germline V gene. Deletions cut 6 bases from V and 4 bases from J, with 17 bases between. This CDR3 has 15 residues. The CDR3 DNA sequence: TGTGCCAGCACCCCCATGGACTATTCGTACAATGAGCAGTTCTTC. Its translation is CASTPMDYSYNEQFF.

This clonotype was counted a few times. V gene TRBV11-2 combines with J gene TRBJ2-5; a weak D match, TRBD1 (6 bases). Between the trimmed V and J ends, which lost 7 bases and 5 bases, there was a span of 17 bases. Germline V lookup: CDR1 SGHAT, CDR2 FQNNGV. CDR3 size: 14 residues. The CDR3 protein is CASMPQGQEETQYF. The CDR3 DNA is TGTGCCAGCATGCCACAGGGTCAGGAGGAGACCCAGTACTTC.

Worth noting for this clonotype: Possible read error: a much larger clone is one base away. The gene calls are TRBV20-1 and TRBJ1-5, with D hard to call. The V end lost 5 bases, the J end lost 0 bases, and 11 bases lay between the germline ends. The CDR3 is made up of 14 amino acids. The germline CDR1 and CDR2 sequences are DFQATT and SNEGSKA (reference sequence). The CDR3 spells CSAVVSYSNQPQHF. The CDR3 nucleotides read TGCAGTGCTGTGGTCAGTTATAGCAATCAGCCCCAGCATTTT.

Note on this clonotype: A much larger clone differs from this one at a single base, so this may be a read error. V gene TRBV4-1 combines with J gene TRBJ1-5; D not resolved. From germline, CDR1 is MGHRA and CDR2 YSYEKL. This CDR3 spans 13 amino acids. As DNA, the CDR3 is TGCGCCAGCAGCCAAGCCCTATCTCAGCCCCAGCAATTT. It specifies CASSQALSQPQQF.

Many counts were recorded for this clonotype. This chain connects TRBV28 to TRBJ2-5; D could derive from TRBD1 or TRBD2 (7 bases each). This CDR3 contains 15 residues. Germline V gene lookup returns CDR1 MDHEN and CDR2 SYDVKM. Trimming removed 5 bases at V and 2 bases at J, with 15 bases between. Written as DNA, the CDR3 is TGTGCCAGCAGTCAAAGGGAGGGGGCTCAAGAGACCCAGTACTTC. Translation gives CASSQREGAQETQYF. Combining the CDR3 with reference TRBV28 and TRBJ2-5 gives the whole variable domain DVKVTQSSRYLVKRTGEKVFLECVQDMDHENMFWYRQDPGLGLRLIYFSYDVKMKEKGDIPEGYSVSREKKERFSLILESASTNQTSMYLCASSQREGAQETQYFGPGTRLLVL.

This clonotype appeared many times. This rearrangement joins TRBV28 to TRBJ2-5; D is possibly TRBD2 (5 bases). Germline V gene lookup returns CDR1 MDHEN and CDR2 SYDVKM. The CDR3 totals 22 residues. Trimming stripped 6 bases from V and 4 bases from J, with 39 bases between. The CDR3 DNA reads TGTGCCAGCAGCGGACCTTCCTGGGGAGACTCCTTCGAAGATGTCTATGTAGAGACCCAGTACTTC. Translating gives CASSGPSWGDSFEDVYVETQYF. Full variable domain (remainder filled in from reference TRBV28 and TRBJ2-5): DVKVTQSSRYLVKRTGEKVFLECVQDMDHENMFWYRQDPGLGLRLIYFSYDVKMKEKGDIPEGYSVSREKKERFSLILESASTNQTSMYLCASSGPSWGDSFEDVYVETQYFGPGTRLLVL.

Notes on this clonotype: A junction boundary mismatches the germline segment, possibly from a read error. The chain has TRBV7-2 and TRBJ2-7; D gene unclear. In germline, CDR1 is SGHTA, CDR2 FQGNSA. The CDR3 runs to 11 residues. The CDR3 coding sequence is TGTGTCAGCAGCTATACCTACGAGCAGTACTTC. Translated: CVSSYTYEQYF.

This clonotype was seen at least ten times. V usage is TRBV7-6 and J usage is TRBJ1-5, with D maybe TRBD1 (6 bases). CDR1 and CDR2 (germline): SGHVS, FNYEAQ. Trimming took off 5 bases at V and 6 bases at J, with 11 bases between the two ends. This CDR3 has 13 residues. Written as DNA, the CDR3 is TGTGCCAGCAGCCCCAGGGGTATTCAGCCCCAGCATTTT. Translated, it gives CASSPRGIQPQHF.

This sequence joins TRBV20-1 and TRBJ2-7, with 12 bases aligning to TRBD2. CDR1 is DFQATT and CDR2 is SNEGSKA in the germline V gene (reference sequence). The CDR3 covers 16 residues. The J segment lost 4 bases and the V segment lost 0 bases, leaving 7 bases of the junction unmatched. CDR3 nucleotide sequence: TGCAGTGCTAGAGATCTAGGGACTAGCGGGTGGTACGAGCAGTACTTC. Its translation is CSARDLGTSGWYEQYF.

This sequence joins TRBV2 and TRBJ2-7; maybe TRBD2 (6 bases). The CDR3 has 12 amino acids. Germline V gene lookup returns CDR1 SNHLY and CDR2 FYNNEI. The V end lost 8 bases, the J end lost 3 bases, and 11 bases lay between the germline ends. The CDR3 region is CASLAEYYEQYF. CDR3 DNA sequence: TGTGCCAGCTTAGCGGAGTACTACGAGCAGTACTTC.